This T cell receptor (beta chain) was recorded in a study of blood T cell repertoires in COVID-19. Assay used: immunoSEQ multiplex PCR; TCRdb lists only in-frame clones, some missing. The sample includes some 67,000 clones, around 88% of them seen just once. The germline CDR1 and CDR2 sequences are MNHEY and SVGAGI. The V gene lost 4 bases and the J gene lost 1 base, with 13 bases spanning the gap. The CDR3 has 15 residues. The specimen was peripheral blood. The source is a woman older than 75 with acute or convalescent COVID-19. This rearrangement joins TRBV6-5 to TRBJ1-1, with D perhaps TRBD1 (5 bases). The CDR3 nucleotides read TGTGCCAGCAGTTCAACGCTCGGACAGAACACTGAAGCTTTCTTT. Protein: CASSSTLGQNTEAFF.